This T cell receptor beta chain was recovered during a study of control samples from healthy donors and cancer patients. CDR1 is MNHEY, CDR2 SVGAGI, per germline. The CDR3 contains 15 residues. V gave up 10 bases and J gave up 4 bases, with 22 bases separating them. Profiling relied on immunoSEQ multiplex PCR, and the TCRdb table lists in-frame clones only, not all of them. The sample shows 100,000 to 150,000 clones, more than 70% of them seen only once. Material: blood. The rearrangement links TRBV6-5 to TRBJ1-1; no definite D call. This TCR came from a man over 45 in good health. Here the CDR3 DNA reads TGTGCCACCTACCGAGGGAATCGGATCGGCACTGAAGCTTTCTTT. Residues: CATYRGNRIGTEAFF.